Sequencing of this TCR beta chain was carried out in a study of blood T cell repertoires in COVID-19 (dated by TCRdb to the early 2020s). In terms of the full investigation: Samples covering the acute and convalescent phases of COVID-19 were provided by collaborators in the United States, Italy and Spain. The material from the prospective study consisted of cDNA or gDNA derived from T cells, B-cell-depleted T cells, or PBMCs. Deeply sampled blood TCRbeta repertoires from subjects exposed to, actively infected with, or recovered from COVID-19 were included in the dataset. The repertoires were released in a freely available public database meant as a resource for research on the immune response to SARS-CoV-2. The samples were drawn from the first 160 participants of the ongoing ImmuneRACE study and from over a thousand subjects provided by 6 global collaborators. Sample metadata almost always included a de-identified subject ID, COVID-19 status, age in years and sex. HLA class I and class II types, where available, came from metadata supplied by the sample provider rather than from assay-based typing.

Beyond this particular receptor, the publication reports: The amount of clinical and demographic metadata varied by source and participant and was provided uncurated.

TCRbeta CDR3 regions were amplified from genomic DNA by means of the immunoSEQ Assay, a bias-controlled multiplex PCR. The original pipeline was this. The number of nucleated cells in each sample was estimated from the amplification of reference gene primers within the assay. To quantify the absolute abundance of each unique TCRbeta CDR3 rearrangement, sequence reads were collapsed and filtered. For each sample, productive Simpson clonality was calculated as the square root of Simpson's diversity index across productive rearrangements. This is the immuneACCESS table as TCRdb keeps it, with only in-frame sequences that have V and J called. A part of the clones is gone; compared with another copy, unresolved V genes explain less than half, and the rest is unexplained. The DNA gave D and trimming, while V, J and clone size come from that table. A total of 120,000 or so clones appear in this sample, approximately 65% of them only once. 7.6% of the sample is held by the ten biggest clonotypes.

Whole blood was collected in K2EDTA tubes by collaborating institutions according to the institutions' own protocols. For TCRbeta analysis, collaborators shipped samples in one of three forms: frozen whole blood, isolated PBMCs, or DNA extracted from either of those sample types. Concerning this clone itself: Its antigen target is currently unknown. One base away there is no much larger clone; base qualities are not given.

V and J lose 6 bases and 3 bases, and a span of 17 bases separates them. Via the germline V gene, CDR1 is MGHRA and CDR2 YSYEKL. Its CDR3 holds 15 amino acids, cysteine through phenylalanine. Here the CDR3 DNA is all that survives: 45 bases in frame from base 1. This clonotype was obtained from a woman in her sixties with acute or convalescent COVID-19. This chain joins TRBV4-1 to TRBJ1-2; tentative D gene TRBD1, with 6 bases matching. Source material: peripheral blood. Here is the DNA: TGCGCCAGCAGTCTGGATCCCAGGGGCGACTATGGCTACACCTTC. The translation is CASSLDPRGDYGYTF.